A selection of T cell receptor beta chains follows, all from one sample in a study of regulatory T cells in long-lasting Graves disease. MiXCR was run by TCRdb on the multiplex PCR reads, yielding one entry per CDR3 protein. Among 500,000 to 800,000 distinct CDR3 sequences listed, about 32% were seen once. This material consisted of peripheral blood mononuclear cells (PBMCs), taken when the disease was refractory, from a patient treated with antithyroid drugs. The receptors shown here come from a female donor with Graves disease. CDR3s include the opening cysteine and the closing phenylalanine or tryptophan. D genes are given only for firm matches. Rows may omit the clone size; those that give it use once, few, many or a size class.

TRBJ1-2,NA,12,TRBV13,many,CASSRGSYGYTF,TGTGCCAGCAGCCGGGGCAGCTATGGCTACACCTTC
TRBJ2-1,TRBD2,15,TRBV27,NA,CASTPWAGAYNEQFF,TGTGCCAGCACCCCCTGGGCGGGAGCATACAATGAGCAGTTCTTC
TRBJ1-5,NA,13,TRBV12-3/TRBV12-4,NA,CASSLISNQPRHF,TGTGCCAGCAGTTTAATTAGCAATCAGCCCCGGCATTTT
TRBJ1-1,NA,15,TRBV19,NA,CASSIPPGLNTEAFF,TGTGCCAGTAGTATCCCTCCCGGGTTGAACACTGAAGCTTTCTTT
TRBJ1-4,TRBD1,14,TRBV12-3/TRBV12-4,many,CASSLHRGSEKLFF,TGTGCCAGCAGTTTACACAGGGGATCCGAAAAACTGTTTTTT
TRBJ1-1,NA,12,TRBV29-1,few,CSVFRKNTEAFF,TGCAGCGTCTTCAGGAAGAACACTGAAGCTTTCTTT
TRBJ1-2,NA,15,TRBV15,NA,CATSRDLGRGLGYTF,TGTGCCACCAGCAGAGATCTCGGCAGGGGCCTTGGCTACACCTTC
TRBJ1-1,NA,17,TRBV5-1,NA,CASSLRTGGRVNTEAFF,TGCGCCAGCAGCTTACGAACGGGGGGGCGCGTGAACACTGAAGCTTTCTTT
TRBJ1-6,NA,12,TRBV28,few,CASSTPRSPLHF,TGTGCCAGCAGCACTCCCAGATCACCCCTCCACTTT
TRBJ2-1,TRBD2,15,TRBV11-2,NA,CASSLVGGRKDEQFF,TGTGCCAGCAGCTTAGTTGGCGGGAGAAAGGATGAGCAGTTCTTC
TRBJ1-1,NA,13,TRBV12-3/TRBV12-4,NA,CASSRGGVPEAFF,TGTGCCAGCAGCAGAGGCGGGGTCCCAGAAGCTTTCTTT
TRBJ2-2,TRBD1,18,TRBV6-1,NA,CASSEFVRLQGATGELFF,TGTGCCAGCAGTGAATTTGTACGGTTACAGGGGGCCACCGGGGAGCTGTTTTTT
TRBJ1-2,NA,13,TRBV6-1,NA,CASSETIWKYYTF,TGTGCCAGCAGTGAAACAATATGGAAATACTACACCTTC
TRBJ1-1,TRBD1,15,TRBV5-1,NA,CASSFWDRVVTEAFF,TGCGCCAGCAGCTTTTGGGACAGGGTTGTCACTGAAGCTTTCTTT
TRBJ2-7,TRBD2,15,TRBV10-3,few,CAISDAGTTPYEQYF,TGTGCCATCAGTGATGCCGGGACTACCCCCTACGAGCAGTACTTC
TRBJ2-7,TRBD2,15,TRBV28,NA,CASSLTSGLTYEQYF,TGTGCCAGCAGTTTAACTAGCGGGCTAACCTACGAGCAGTACTTC
TRBJ1-1,TRBD1,16,TRBV6-1,NA,CASSYNGRGRDTEAFF,TGTGCCAGCAGTTACAATGGGAGGGGGCGCGACACTGAAGCTTTCTTT
TRBJ1-2,NA,14,TRBV6-1,many,CASSVGGPTYGYTF,TGTGCCAGCAGTGTTGGTGGGCCTACCTATGGCTACACCTTC
TRBJ1-4,NA,16,TRBV10-3,once,CAISESHPGADEKLFF,TGTGCCATCAGTGAGTCGCACCCGGGGGCGGATGAAAAACTGTTTTTT
TRBJ2-7,NA,14,TRBV7-6,NA,CASSFEETSYEQYF,TGTGCCAGCAGCTTCGAGGAGACCTCCTACGAGCAGTACTTC
TRBJ2-2,NA,13,TRBV5-1,few,CATPRLNGGELFF,TGCGCCACGCCCAGGCTTAACGGCGGGGAGCTGTTTTTT
TRBJ2-7,TRBD1,17,TRBV12-3/TRBV12-4,many,CASSFTWGQGVSYEQYF,TGTGCCAGCAGTTTTACATGGGGACAGGGGGTTTCCTACGAGCAGTACTTC
TRBJ1-6,NA,13,TRBV20-1,few,CSAIGPLNSPLHF,TGCAGTGCTATCGGTCCCTTGAATTCACCCCTCCACTTT
TRBJ1-2,NA,14,TRBV28,NA,CASRFGGVQDGYTF,TGTGCCAGCCGGTTTGGAGGGGTTCAGGATGGCTACACCTTC
TRBJ1-5,NA,16,TRBV20-1,NA,CSAPTTEPSKIQPQHF,TGCAGTGCTCCGACGACAGAACCTTCTAAAATTCAGCCCCAGCATTTT
TRBJ2-7,NA,15,TRBV28,few,CASLPSGQGHHEQYF,TGTGCCAGCCTACCCTCGGGGCAGGGTCATCACGAGCAGTACTTC
TRBJ1-2,TRBD1,13,TRBV5-1,many,CASSHRGNYGYTF,TGTGCCAGCAGCCACAGGGGTAACTATGGCTACACCTTC
TRBJ1-5,NA,12,TRBV6-1,NA,CASSVQTLPQHF,TGTGCCAGCAGCGTTCAAACCCTGCCCCAGCATTTT
TRBJ2-7,TRBD1,14,TRBV28,many,CASSSGTGGYEQYF,TGTGCCAGCAGTTCCGGGACAGGGGGCTACGAGCAGTACTTC
TRBJ1-5,TRBD1,15,TRBV28,NA,CASTKGQSSNQPQHF,TGTGCCAGCACCAAGGGACAGAGTAGCAATCAGCCCCAGCATTTT
TRBJ1-1,NA,14,TRBV7-9,NA,CASSPSGGALEAFF,TGTGCCAGCAGCCCTTCGGGGGGAGCGCTTGAAGCTTTCTTT
TRBJ1-2,TRBD1,16,TRBV7-8,many,CASSLGGTGGIYGYTF,TGTGCCAGCAGCTTGGGAGGGACAGGGGGAATATACGGCTACACCTTC
TRBJ2-3,TRBD2,15,TRBV7-3,NA,CASSLLAGGPNTQYF,TGTGCCAGCAGTCTACTAGCGGGAGGGCCGAATACGCAGTATTTT
TRBJ1-2,NA,17,TRBV2,NA,CASPPTSETQGRYGYTF,TGTGCCAGCCCACCTACTAGCGAGACGCAGGGGCGATATGGCTACACCTTC
TRBJ1-2,TRBD1,14,TRBV7-9,few,CASSLADRSYGYTF,TGTGCCAGCAGCTTAGCGGACAGGTCCTATGGCTACACCTTC
TRBJ2-1,NA,13,TRBV20-1,many,CSANHGNYNEQFF,TGCAGTGCTAATCACGGGAACTACAATGAGCAGTTCTTC
TRBJ1-2,NA,13,TRBV6-1,NA,CASREDLVSGYTF,TGTGCCAGCAGGGAGGATTTGGTGTCTGGCTACACTTTC
TRBJ1-4,NA,18,TRBV27,many,CASSPRTVRDPFSEKLFF,TGTGCCAGCAGTCCCCGGACAGTTCGAGACCCATTTAGTGAAAAACTGTTTTTT
TRBJ1-5,NA,15,TRBV28,NA,CASSLSPTSNQPQHF,TGTGCCAGCAGTTTAAGTCCCACGAGCAATCAGCCCCAGCATTTT
TRBJ1-2,NA,13,TRBV28,NA,CASNLQDNYGYTF,TGTGCCAGCAATCTACAGGACAACTATGGCTACACCTTC
TRBJ1-1,TRBD1,15,TRBV2,once,CASSSMGQAKDEAFF,TGTGCCAGCAGTTCGATGGGACAGGCTAAGGATGAAGCTTTCTTT
TRBJ1-5,TRBD1,16,TRBV4-1,NA,CASSQQGAGSNQPQHF,TGCGCCAGCAGCCAACAGGGGGCAGGTAGCAATCAGCCCCAGCATTTT